This T cell receptor beta chain was profiled in a study of vaccination and CD4 T cells after COVID-19. Study-level background: The convalescent population consisted of six males and four females, two of whom were of Hispanic ethnicity. Sampling post-COVID took place a median around 91 days after diagnosis (range 35 to 161).

In germline, CDR1 is SGHVS, CDR2 FQNEAQ. This CDR3 spans 15 amino acids. The J segment lost 4 bases and the V segment lost 5 bases, leaving 8 bases of the junction unmatched. This clonotype was counted only a few times. As yet, its antigen is unknown. Treatment specified: roughly ten-day PBMC culture with coronavirus spike peptide pools or control peptides (ViraFEST assay). Each well held 2 million or so PBMCs in IL-2 (about 10 IU/ml) medium with 10 ug/ml peptide pools. The Oncomine TCR Beta short-read assay sequenced DNA from cultured CD4+ T cells. From cultured CD4+ T cells, genomic DNA was extracted. Each CDR3 protein is one row after TCRdb ran MiXCR on the PCR reads. The repertoire has 15,000 or so distinct CDR3 sequences, around half of them found once; the top ten carry around 16%.

The chain carries TRBV7-8 and TRBJ1-5; 7 positions match TRBD1. Specimen: CD4+ T cells from blood, cultured in vitro, collected before SARS-CoV-2 vaccination. This clonotype was obtained from a human donor who had recovered from COVID-19. The CDR3 bases are TGTGCCAGCAGCCTCGGACAGGCTCTAAATCAGCCCCAGCATTTT. Its protein product is CASSLGQALNQPQHF.